The rows below give T cell receptor beta chains drawn from one sample of a study of blood T cells in healthy people across ages. In TCRdb, the 5' RACE reads were re-called with MiXCR into one record per CDR3 protein. In the table there are hundreds of thousands of distinct CDR3 sequences, 20% to 25% of which are singletons. The sequenced sample was blood. These receptors were taken from a man in his 70s in good health. Both conserved end residues are part of each CDR3. A D gene is named only where the DNA matches it firmly. The listing skips clone size in some rows; elsewhere it reads once, few, many or a size class.

clone size,V gene,J gene,D gene,CDR3 protein,CDR3 DNA
-,TRBV6-5,TRBJ1-2,TRBD1,CASRHRGRSRNYGYTF,TGTGCCAGCAGGCACAGGGGGCGCAGTCGGAACTATGGCTACACCTTC
many,TRBV5-5,TRBJ2-1,TRBD2,CASRLGGTSRNEQFF,TGTGCCAGCAGGCTTGGAGGGACTAGCCGCAATGAGCAGTTCTTC
-,TRBV19,TRBJ1-6,-,CASTSEGRPLHF,TGTGCCAGTACCTCAGAGGGTAGACCCCTCCACTTT
few,TRBV7-3,TRBJ2-1,-,CASSGRVSPYNEQFF,TGTGCCAGCAGCGGACGGGTGTCACCCTACAATGAGCAGTTCTTC
-,TRBV27,TRBJ2-3,TRBD2,CASSLSSGRLIDTQYF,TGTGCCAGCAGTTTATCGAGCGGGAGGTTAATAGATACGCAGTATTTT
few,TRBV5-1,TRBJ2-1,TRBD1,CASRNGSSTGNEQFF,TGCGCCAGCAGAAATGGCTCCTCGACAGGGAATGAGCAGTTCTTC
-,TRBV18,TRBJ2-7,-,CASSLMTGPGFYEQYF,TGTGCCAGCTCACTGATGACGGGACCGGGATTCTACGAGCAGTACTTC
-,TRBV5-6,TRBJ1-3,-,CASSLSGVNAGNTIYF,TGTGCCAGCAGCTTGTCTGGGGTGAACGCCGGAAACACCATATATTTT
-,TRBV12-5,TRBJ1-1,-,CASGLSRYPGQPNTQAFF,TGTGCTAGTGGTTTGTCACGTTATCCGGGACAACCGAACACTCAAGCTTTCTTT
few,TRBV4-3,TRBJ2-4,-,CASSHGDGDRNIQYF,TGCGCCAGCAGCCACGGGGACGGTGACCGAAACATTCAGTACTTC
few,TRBV29-1,TRBJ2-1,-,CSVEERAGLSSYNEQFF,TGCAGCGTTGAAGAACGAGCGGGCCTGAGCTCCTACAATGAGCAGTTCTTC
-,TRBV10-2,TRBJ2-6,-,CASSESWRYQTGANVLTF,TGCGCCAGCAGTGAGTCATGGCGCTACCAGACTGGGGCCAACGTCCTGACTTTC
-,TRBV20-1,TRBJ2-3,-,CSQLGAGATDTQYF,TGCAGCCAGCTAGGGGCAGGGGCCACAGATACGCAGTATTTT
-,TRBV7-2,TRBJ2-5,TRBD2,CASSLGPAGGSETQYF,TGTGCCAGCAGCTTAGGTCCAGCGGGGGGGTCAGAGACCCAGTACTTC
-,TRBV12-3/TRBV12-4,TRBJ1-4,-,CASTPGATNEKLFF,TGTGCCAGCACCCCAGGGGCAACTAATGAAAAACTGTTTTTT
few,TRBV20-1,TRBJ2-1,-,CSATVSLNEQFF,TGCAGTGCTACTGTTAGTCTCAATGAGCAGTTCTTC
few,TRBV5-1,TRBJ1-4,TRBD1,CASSPADRTSEKLFF,TGCGCCAGCAGCCCCGCGGACAGGACCTCTGAAAAACTGTTTTTT
-,TRBV7-9,TRBJ1-4,-,CASSLGGEDGKLFF,TGTGCCAGCAGCTTGGGGGGGGAGGACGGAAAACTGTTTTTT
many,TRBV20-1,TRBJ2-1,-,CSARPYNEQFF,TGCAGTGCTCGACCCTACAATGAGCAGTTCTTC
-,TRBV12-3/TRBV12-4,TRBJ1-2,TRBD1,CASSSGQVFGGYTF,TGTGCCAGCAGTTCGGGACAGGTTTTCGGTGGCTACACCTTC
-,TRBV19,TRBJ1-5,TRBD1,CASSIGTGAQPQHF,TGTGCCAGTAGTATAGGGACAGGGGCACAGCCCCAGCATTTT